This TCR beta chain came from a study of T cell clones after liver transplantation. Overall study: Tolerant meant at least one year fully off immunosuppression without liver enzymes above twice normal.

Measured with immunoSEQ multiplex PCR; TCRdb has only the in-frame clones, and not every one. The data hold about 76,000 clones, with approximately 82% observed a single time. Germline-derived CDR1 and CDR2 are SGHRS and YFSETQ. Trimming at V came to 4 bases and at J to 6 bases, leaving 17 bases not matched to a gene. The CDR3 covers 17 residues. The rearrangement links TRBV5-1 to TRBJ2-3, with TRBD2 matching 7 bases. This TCR came from a human patient who received a liver transplant. Some T cells may originate from the graft donor. The source material was CD4+ T cells from blood, sampled at the 22-month timepoint. CDR3 protein: CASSRTGTTNGVDTQYF. In DNA, the CDR3 is TGCGCCAGCAGCCGGACCGGGACTACGAATGGGGTTGATACGCAGTATTTT. Supplemented by reference TRBV5-1 and TRBJ2-3, the full variable domain reads KAGVTQTPRYLIKTRGQQVTLSCSPISGHRSVSWYQQTPGQGLQFLFEYFSETQRNKGNFPGRFSGRQFSNSRSEMNVSTLELGDSALYLCASSRTGTTNGVDTQYFGPGTRLTVL.